The 19 T cell receptor beta chains in this list originate from one sample, sequenced in a study of T cell responses to AZD1222 COVID-19 vaccine. Here immunoSEQ multiplex PCR was the method, and the copy in TCRdb shows in-frame clones only, minus some. Here the sample spans some 130,000 clones, over 65% being singletons. This specimen was peripheral blood, taken on day 0 of AZD1222 vaccination. The receptors derive from an adult in good health.

This clone was detected only once. The chain joins TRBV4-1 to TRBJ1-4; TRBD1 is a possible D gene (5 bases). V gave up 3 bases and J gave up 3 bases, with 14 bases separating them. Germline values: CDR1 MGHRA, CDR2 YSYEKL. This CDR3 has 16 amino acids. CDR3 protein: CASSQDPGLANEKLFF. The CDR3 nucleotides are TGCGCCAGCAGCCAGGACCCAGGGTTAGCTAATGAAAAACTGTTTTTT.

The V call is TRBV19, the J call TRBJ1-2; TRBD1 is a possible D gene (6 bases). The CDR3 sequence is 15 residues long. CDR1 and CDR2 (germline): LNHDA, SQIVND (reference sequence). V was trimmed by 5 bases and J by 0 bases, leaving 13 bases between them. Here the CDR3 reads CASSDTGPANYGYTF. Written as DNA, the CDR3 is TGTGCCAGTAGTGACACAGGGCCAGCTAACTATGGCTACACCTTC.

The rearrangement joins TRBV18 to TRBJ2-1; no clear D gene. Germline V lookup: CDR1 KGHSH, CDR2 LQKENI. The CDR3 has 11 amino acids. V was pared by 6 bases and J by 7 bases, with 7 bases between. The DNA for the CDR3 is TGTGCCAGCTCTCCTAAGAATGAGCAGTTCTTC. Translating gives CASSPKNEQFF.

The V call is TRBV6-1, the J call TRBJ2-7; D is uncertain. V lost 2 bases, J lost 4 bases, and 15 bases lay in between. Germline loops: CDR1 MNHNS, CDR2 SASEGT. This CDR3 is 15 amino acids long. Written as DNA, the CDR3 is TGTGCCAGCAGTGAATTGTCAGGCCCCGTTTACGAGCAGTACTTC. Encoded protein: CASSELSGPVYEQYF.

The V gene is TRBV3-1 (or the pseudogene TRBV3-2), the J gene TRBJ1-1; TRBD1 aligns across 8 bases. Unmatched junction bases numbered 8, after V lost 4 bases and J lost 4 bases. Germline values: CDR1 LGHDT, CDR2 YNNKEL (reference sequence). The CDR3 spans 15 residues. DNA of the CDR3: TGTGCCAGCAGCCTGAGGACAGGGAGGAGCACTGAAGCTTTCTTT. Residues: CASSLRTGRSTEAFF.

The rearrangement links TRBV6-5 to TRBJ1-4; TRBD1 matches 10 bases. There are 15 residues in the CDR3. From germline, CDR1 is MNHEY and CDR2 SVGAGI. V shed 5 bases and J 7 bases; nucleotides not matched to a gene: 7. Here the CDR3 DNA reads TGTGCCAGCAGTCCCGGACAGGGGGTTAGTGAAAAACTGTTTTTT. This codes for CASSPGQGVSEKLFF.

The chain couples TRBV10-2 to TRBJ2-5; D perhaps matches TRBD2 (5 bases). Trimming stripped 3 bases from V and 10 bases from J, with 30 bases between. The CDR3 is made up of 18 amino acids. Germline lookup yields CDR1 WSHSY and CDR2 SAAADI. DNA for the CDR3: TGCGCCAGCAGTGATCTTTTGGGAGTCCCAGGCCGGAAGAGCGGCCAGTACTTC. Its translation is CASSDLLGVPGRKSGQYF.

The chain carries TRBV19 and TRBJ1-5; TRBD1 aligns across 7 bases. Germline assignment: CDR1 LNHDA and CDR2 SQIVND (reference sequence). Unmatched junction bases numbered 6, after V lost 2 bases and J lost 2 bases. The CDR3 length is 16 residues. The CDR3 protein is CASSIYQGGGNQPQHF. As DNA, the CDR3 is TGTGCCAGTAGTATATACCAGGGGGGAGGCAATCAGCCCCAGCATTTT.

This sequence joins TRBV6-5 and TRBJ1-1; 7 bases match TRBD1. J lost 1 base, V lost 2 bases, and 7 bases had no gene match. Germline assignment: CDR1 MNHEY and CDR2 SVGAGI. The CDR3 sequence is 16 residues long. The CDR3 loop is CASSYKTTGRNTEAFF. CDR3 nucleotides: TGTGCCAGCAGTTACAAAACGACAGGGAGGAACACTGAAGCTTTCTTT.

CDR3 coding DNA: TGTGCCAGCAGCCCCAGGGGGCCCTCAGGAGGAAACACCATATATTTT. This translates into CASSPRGPSGGNTIYF. The chain uses TRBV7-6 and TRBJ1-3, with 8 bases identical to TRBD1. The germline gives CDR1 SGHVS, CDR2 FNYEAQ. V shed 5 bases and J 4 bases; nucleotides not matched to a gene: 10. The CDR3 is made up of 16 amino acids.

The chain recombines TRBV28 with TRBJ2-7; D uncertain. Germline assignment: CDR1 MDHEN and CDR2 SYDVKM. CDR3 length: 14 residues. Trimming left V 4 bases short and J 0 bases short, with 10 bases between. DNA of the CDR3: TGTGCCAGCAGTTGGGAAAGAAGCTCCTACGAGCAGTACTTC. This translates into CASSWERSSYEQYF.

J is TRBJ1-1 and V is TRBV28; 7 bases fit TRBD1. This CDR3 has 15 amino acids. Germline loops: CDR1 MDHEN, CDR2 SYDVKM. The ends lost 6 bases at V and 5 bases at J; junction bases unmatched: 12. CDR3 region: CASRDRSRVGTEAFF. The CDR3 coding sequence is TGTGCCAGCAGGGACAGGTCCCGGGTTGGTACTGAAGCTTTCTTT.

The chain is built from TRBV5-8 and TRBJ1-1; D is uncertain. The CDR3 sequence is 14 residues long. V was pared by 2 bases and J by 1 base, with 9 bases between. Germline V CDR1 and CDR2: SGHTS, YDEGEE. CDR3 nucleotide sequence: TGTGCCAGCAGCTTCCGGGTGTCGAACACTGAAGCTTTCTTT. This codes for CASSFRVSNTEAFF.

The CDR3 DNA sequence: TGTGCCAGCAGTCGTGAAGGCCCCGCGGCGGACTTCTCTGGAAACACCATATATTTT. Its translation is CASSREGPAADFSGNTIYF. The V call is TRBV5-5, the J call TRBJ1-3; D not resolved. Trimming removed 5 bases at V and 0 bases at J, with 24 bases between. The length of the CDR3 is 19 residues. The germline V gene encodes CDR1 SGHKS and CDR2 YYEKEE (reference sequence).

The V gene is TRBV7-6, the J gene TRBJ2-7; D not certain. Germline assignment: CDR1 SGHVS and CDR2 FNYEAQ. V was trimmed by 1 base and J by 2 bases, leaving 3 bases between them. The CDR3 has 12 amino acids. The chain's CDR3 is CASSLDPYEQYF. The CDR3 nucleotides are TGTGCCAGCAGCTTAGACCCCTACGAGCAGTACTTC.

The chain links TRBV12-3 or TRBV12-4 to TRBJ1-2, with D uncertain. The CDR3 length is 13 residues. The ends were cut back, 3 bases at V and 4 bases at J, with 9 bases in the middle. The CDR3 coding sequence is TGTGCCAGCAGTTTTGGGGATAGCTATGGCTACACCTTC. Protein product: CASSFGDSYGYTF.

The V and J genes are TRBV5-4 and TRBJ1-2; D is unresolved. Germline V gene lookup returns CDR1 SGHNT and CDR2 YYREEE (reference sequence). The CDR3 runs 13 residues. V was trimmed by 8 bases and J by 4 bases, leaving 15 bases between them. CDR3 in amino acids: CASQRMGVYGYTF. DNA for the CDR3: TGTGCCAGTCAGCGAATGGGTGTCTATGGCTACACCTTC.

Only one count was recorded for this clone. The chain uses TRBV10-2 and TRBJ2-7; no definite D call. From germline, CDR1 is WSHSY and CDR2 SAAADI. This CDR3 region has 15 residues. V dropped 7 bases and J dropped 3 bases, with 19 bases sitting between them. CDR3 in DNA: TGCGCCAGCACTGACGAGGAGCCTTTCAGCTACGAGCAGTACTTC. Amino acids: CASTDEEPFSYEQYF.

The chain employs TRBV6-5 and TRBJ1-2, with D maybe TRBD1 (5 bases). The CDR3 runs to 14 residues. Germline CDR1 reads MNHEY; CDR2 reads SVGAGI. V was trimmed by 8 bases and J by 6 bases, leaving 19 bases between them. The CDR3 DNA sequence: TGTGCCAGCGCCCCCGGTGGGGGACTTGATGGCTACACCTTC. It specifies CASAPGGGLDGYTF.